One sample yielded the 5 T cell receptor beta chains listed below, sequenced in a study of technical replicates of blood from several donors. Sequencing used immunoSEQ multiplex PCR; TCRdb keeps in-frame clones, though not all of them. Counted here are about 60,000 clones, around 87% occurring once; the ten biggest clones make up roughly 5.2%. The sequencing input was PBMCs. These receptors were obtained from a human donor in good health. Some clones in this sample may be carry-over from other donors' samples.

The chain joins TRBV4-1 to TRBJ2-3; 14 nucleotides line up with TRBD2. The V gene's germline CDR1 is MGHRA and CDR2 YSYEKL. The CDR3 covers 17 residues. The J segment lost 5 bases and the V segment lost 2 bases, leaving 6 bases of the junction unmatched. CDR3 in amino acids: CASSQQTSGGAIDTQYF. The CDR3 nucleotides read TGCGCCAGCAGCCAACAGACTAGCGGGGGGGCGATAGATACGCAGTATTTT.

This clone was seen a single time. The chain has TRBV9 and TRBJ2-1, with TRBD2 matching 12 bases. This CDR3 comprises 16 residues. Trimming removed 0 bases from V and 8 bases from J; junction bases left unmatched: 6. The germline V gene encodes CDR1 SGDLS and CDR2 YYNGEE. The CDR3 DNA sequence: TGTGCCAGCAGCGTAGATGTGGGACTAGCGGGCGATGAGCAGTTCTTC. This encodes CASSVDVGLAGDEQFF. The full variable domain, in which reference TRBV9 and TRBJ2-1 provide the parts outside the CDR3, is DSGVTQTPKHLITATGQRVTLRCSPRSGDLSVYWYQQSLDQGLQFLIQYYNGEERAKGNILERFSAQQFPDLHSELNLSSLELGDSALYFCASSVDVGLAGDEQFFGPGTRLTVL.

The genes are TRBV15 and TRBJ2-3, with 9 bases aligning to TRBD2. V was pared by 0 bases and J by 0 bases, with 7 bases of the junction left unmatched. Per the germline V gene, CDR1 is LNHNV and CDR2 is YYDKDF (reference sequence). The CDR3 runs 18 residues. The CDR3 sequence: CATSRDPSSGGSTDTQYF. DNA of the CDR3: TGTGCCACCAGCAGAGATCCGTCAAGCGGGGGGAGCACAGATACGCAGTATTTT.

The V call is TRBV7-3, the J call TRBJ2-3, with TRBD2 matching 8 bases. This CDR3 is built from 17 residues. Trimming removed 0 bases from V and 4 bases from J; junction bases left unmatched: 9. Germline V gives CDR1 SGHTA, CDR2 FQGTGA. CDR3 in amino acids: CASSLTGLAGGADTQYF. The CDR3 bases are TGTGCCAGCAGCTTAACAGGCCTAGCGGGTGGGGCAGATACGCAGTATTTT.

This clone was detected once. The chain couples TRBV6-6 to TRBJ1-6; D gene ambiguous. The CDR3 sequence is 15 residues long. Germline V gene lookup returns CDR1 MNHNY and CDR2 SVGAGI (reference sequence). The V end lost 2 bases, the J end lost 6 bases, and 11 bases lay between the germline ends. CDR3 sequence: CASSYVRGFNSPLHF. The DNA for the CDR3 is TGTGCCAGCAGTTACGTTCGGGGTTTTAATTCACCCCTCCACTTT.